The T cell receptor (beta chain) under discussion was sequenced for a study of shared clonotypes between healthy human individuals. From CD4+ cells came CD45RA+ naive and CD45RA-negative memory subsets. Study outcomes and limitations: Estimated richness values were generally larger in naive subsets than in memory subsets.

This clone appeared once. Its antigen is not known. Here immunoSEQ multiplex PCR was the method, and the copy in TCRdb shows in-frame clones only, minus some. The sample contains more than 400,000 clones, 95% to 96% of which appear only once. V lost 0 bases and J lost 5; bases outside the gene matches: 10. The CDR3 sequence is 16 residues long. Germline V gene lookup returns CDR1 SGDLS and CDR2 YYNGEE. Sequences were obtained from naive CD4+ T cells sorted from blood. Documented subset: CD45RA+ positively selected. The clonotype comes from a woman in her thirties in good health. V and J are TRBV9 and TRBJ2-5; 7 nucleotides align to TRBD2. This chain's CDR3 is CASSVGSSGAGETQYF. The CDR3 DNA reads TGTGCCAGCAGCGTAGGATCTAGCGGAGCTGGGGAGACCCAGTACTTC. The full variable domain, its missing parts supplied by reference TRBV9 and TRBJ2-5, is DSGVTQTPKHLITATGQRVTLRCSPRSGDLSVYWYQQSLDQGLQFLIQYYNGEERAKGNILERFSAQQFPDLHSELNLSSLELGDSALYFCASSVGSSGAGETQYFGPGTRLLVL.